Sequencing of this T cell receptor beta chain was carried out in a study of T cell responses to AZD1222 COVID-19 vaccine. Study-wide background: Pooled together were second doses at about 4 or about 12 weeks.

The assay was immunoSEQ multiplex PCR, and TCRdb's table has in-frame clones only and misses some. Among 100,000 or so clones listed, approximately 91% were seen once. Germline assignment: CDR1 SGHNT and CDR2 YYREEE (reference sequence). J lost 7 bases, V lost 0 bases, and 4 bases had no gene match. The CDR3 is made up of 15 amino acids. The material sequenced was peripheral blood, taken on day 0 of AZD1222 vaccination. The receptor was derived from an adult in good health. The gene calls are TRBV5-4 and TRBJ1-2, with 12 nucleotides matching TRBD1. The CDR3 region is CASSLAGTGGRGYTF. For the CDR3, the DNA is TGTGCCAGCAGCTTGGCCGGGACAGGGGGCCGTGGCTACACCTTC.